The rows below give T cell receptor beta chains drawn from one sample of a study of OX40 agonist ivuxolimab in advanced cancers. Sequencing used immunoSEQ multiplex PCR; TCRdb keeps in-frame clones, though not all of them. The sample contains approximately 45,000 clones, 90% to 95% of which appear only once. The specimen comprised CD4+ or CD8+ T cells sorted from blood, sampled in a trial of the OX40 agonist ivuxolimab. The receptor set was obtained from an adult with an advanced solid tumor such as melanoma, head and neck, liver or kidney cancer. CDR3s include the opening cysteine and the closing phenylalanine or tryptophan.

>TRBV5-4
CASSGDRAGANVLTF
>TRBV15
CATSTTSLSYNEQFF
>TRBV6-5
CASSYSGLPRQFF
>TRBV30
CAWSVPTPLTEAFF
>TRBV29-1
CSVGIGVTGELFF
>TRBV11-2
CASSLYGGGTDTQYF
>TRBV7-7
CASSPRTGAQETQYF
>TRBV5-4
CASSFRTVMNTEAFF
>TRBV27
CASSSVPEAFF
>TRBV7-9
CASSPNGGLAIDEQYF
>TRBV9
CASSVGGLAGPVSAQYF
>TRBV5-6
CASSLEGYEQYF
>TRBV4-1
CASSQGAGGLSYEQYF
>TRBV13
CASRKSSYNEQFF
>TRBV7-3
CASSPSLPDEQFF
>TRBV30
CVWSADSYEQYF
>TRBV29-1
CSVEDPTGVIEQYF
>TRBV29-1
CSVAPGTLYEQYF
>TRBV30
CAWSADRGLSF
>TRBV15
CATSFSVKNIQYF
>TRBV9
CASSVPRQNPTNYGYTF
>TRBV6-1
CASSELGGGQPQHF
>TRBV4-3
CASSQDLGGYEQYF
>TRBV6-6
CASSWARSGGNQPQHF
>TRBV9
CASSVGGGIGLNEQFF
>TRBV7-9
CASSRRLAGNNEQFF
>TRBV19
CASSTGFVLSSYEQYF
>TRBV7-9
CASSLVRFGELFF
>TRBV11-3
CASSSGLAGPRFF
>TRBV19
CASSIALADTQYF
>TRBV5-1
CASSSGVGGLSSYEQYF
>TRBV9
CASSVEAGWETQYF
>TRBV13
CASSLNPTPVSFF
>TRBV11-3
CASSYYGGSYEQYF
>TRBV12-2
CASRPSRVADNWETQYF
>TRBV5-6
CASSPLRGTEAFF
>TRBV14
CASSPGLAGGTYEQYF
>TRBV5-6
CASSLAGANTGELFF
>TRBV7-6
CASSPGTGNTGELFF
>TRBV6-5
CASSYSSEQVYEQYF
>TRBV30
CAGRRQGDEKLFF
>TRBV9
CASSSPQGQPNTGELFF
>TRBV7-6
CASSPSPRRISGANVLTF
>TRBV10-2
CASSESNEQFF
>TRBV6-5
CASSSGGHEQYF
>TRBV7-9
CASSPSLPDEQFF
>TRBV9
CASSSEGVTEAFF
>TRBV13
CASSPGRGNYGYTF
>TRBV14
CASSRDRGHEKLFF
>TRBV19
CASSIEAGGLLIHEQFF
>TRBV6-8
CASSGLTSGLTGELFF
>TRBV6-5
CASSYSRTPETQYF
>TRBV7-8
CASSPTGRTGGFDNEQFF
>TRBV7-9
CASSYSGASYNEQFF
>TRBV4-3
CASSQDPAVTGANVLTF
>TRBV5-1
CASSLVPSRGGTDTQYF
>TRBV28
CASSLFGGVYNQPQHF
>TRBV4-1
CASSQATGLSSYEQYF
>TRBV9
CASSVRTGGVETQYF